The sample holds a few counts of the clone carrying this T cell receptor (beta chain). Its antigen remains unknown. This sample is part of a study of identical twins. A universal primer site came from template switching; cDNA carried unique molecular identifiers. TCRdb reanalysed the 5' RACE reads using MiXCR and keeps one entry per CDR3 protein. This table has about 530,000 distinct CDR3 sequences, roughly 15% appearing once. Points from the study as a whole: There was an excess of low generation probability in the out-of-frame alpha sequences that twins shared. Reduced insertions were recorded for abundant cord blood beta clonotypes, with no such pattern in memory repertoires.

Per germline, CDR1 MDHEN and CDR2 SYDVKM. Germline trimming cut 6 bases from V and 4 bases from J; bases unmatched to any gene: 10. The CDR3 contains 15 residues. Each donor was a healthy Caucasian. The sample was also reused in another study, on yellow fever vaccine responses in identical twins.

Sequencing input: CD4+ T cells sorted from blood. V and J are TRBV28 and TRBJ1-2, with 8 bases matching TRBD1. This TCR was recovered from a woman younger than 30 in good health. The CDR3 DNA is TGTGCCAGCAGACCCGCTCGGACAGGGTTCTATGGCTACACCTTC. It translates to CASRPARTGFYGYTF.